Presented here are 27 T cell receptor beta chains from one specimen sequenced in a study of a mutant IDH1 vaccine in newly diagnosed glioma. Time point meaning: week 23, last vaccination. Each dose of the vaccine consisted of 300 ug of mutant IDH1 20-mer peptide, with topical imiquimod. These receptors have no identified antigens. Only in-frame clones appear in the TCRdb table, and some are missing; sequencing was by immunoSEQ multiplex PCR. This table has approximately 79,000 clones, 85% to 90% appearing once. Sequences were derived from PBMCs, sampled from a glioma patient whose treatment included an IDH1 peptide vaccine. The receptors shown here come from a woman in her 50s with glioma.

The chain combines TRBV29-1 with TRBJ1-1, with TRBD1 matching over 7 bases. Germline values: CDR1 SQVTM, CDR2 ANQGSEA. J lost 1 base, V lost 4 bases, and 3 bases had no gene match. The CDR3 loop spans 13 amino acids. CDR3 nucleotide sequence: TGCAGCGTTGCAGGGACAGCGAACACTGAAGCTTTCTTT. Its translation is CSVAGTANTEAFF.

This rearrangement joins TRBV5-1 to TRBJ2-5; 11 nucleotides match TRBD1. V shed 4 bases and J 5 bases; nucleotides not matched to a gene: 4. The CDR3 totals 14 residues. Per the germline V gene, CDR1 is SGHRS and CDR2 is YFSETQ. The chain's CDR3 is CASSMGQGEETQYF. CDR3 DNA: TGCGCCAGCAGCATGGGACAGGGGGAGGAGACCCAGTACTTC.

V usage is TRBV5-6 and J usage is TRBJ2-4; possible D gene TRBD2, 6 bases. V lost 0 bases and J 0 bases, leaving 13 bases between the germline ends. This CDR3 is 17 amino acids long. Germline V gives CDR1 SGHDT, CDR2 YYEEEE. The CDR3 sequence is CASSLDLGLEAKNIQYF. In nucleotides, the CDR3 is TGTGCCAGCAGCTTGGACCTGGGACTGGAAGCCAAAAACATTCAGTACTTC. Full variable domain (outside the CDR3, taken from reference TRBV5-6 and TRBJ2-4): DAGVTQSPTHLIKTRGQQVTLRCSPKSGHDTVSWYQQALGQGPQFIFQYYEEEERQRGNFPDRFSGHQFPNYSSELNVNALLLGDSALYLCASSLDLGLEAKNIQYFGAGTRLSVL.

This sequence joins TRBV28 and TRBJ1-5; a possible D gene is TRBD1 (6 bases). Deletions cut 1 base from V and 1 base from J, with 20 bases between. Germline values: CDR1 MDHEN, CDR2 SYDVKM. CDR3 size: 19 residues. The CDR3 reads CASSLLLQGTLMSNQPQHF. The CDR3 DNA follows: TGTGCCAGCAGTTTATTATTACAGGGCACCCTTATGAGCAATCAGCCCCAGCATTTT.

V and J are TRBV27 and TRBJ2-2, with TRBD1 identical over 11 bases. The CDR3 consists of 16 residues. Germline lookup yields CDR1 MNHEY and CDR2 SMNVEV (reference sequence). The ends lost 3 bases at V and 5 bases at J; junction bases unmatched: 5. In DNA form, the CDR3 reads TGTGCCAGCAGTTTCCGGGACAGGGGGGGGACCGGGGAGCTGTTTTTT. This encodes CASSFRDRGGTGELFF.

The chain carries TRBV7-3 and TRBJ2-1, with TRBD2 identical over 14 bases. The germline CDR1 and CDR2 sequences are SGHTA and FQGTGA. The CDR3 covers 15 residues. Trimming at V came to 5 bases and at J to 7 bases, leaving 4 bases not matched to a gene. The chain's CDR3 is CASSPGLAGDNEQFF. CDR3 nucleotides: TGTGCCAGCAGCCCGGGACTAGCGGGAGATAATGAGCAGTTCTTC.

The chain recombines TRBV10-3 with TRBJ2-1; maybe TRBD2 (6 bases). CDR1 is ENHRY, CDR2 SYGVKD, per germline. V was trimmed by 6 bases and J by 5 bases, leaving 17 bases between them. CDR3 size: 15 residues. The DNA of the CDR3 is TGTGCCATCAGCGGAACGGGGGTTTCGGACAATGAGCAGTTCTTC. Encoded protein: CAISGTGVSDNEQFF.

This clone was seen only a few times. V gene TRBV6-6 combines with J gene TRBJ2-1; 8 bases line up with TRBD2. J lost 7 bases, V lost 7 bases, and 3 bases had no gene match. The CDR3 is made up of 12 amino acids. From germline, CDR1 is MNHNY and CDR2 SVGAGI (reference sequence). This chain's CDR3 is CASKLAENEQFF. CDR3 bases: TGTGCCAGCAAACTAGCGGAGAATGAGCAGTTCTTC.

The chain uses TRBV6-1 and TRBJ2-7; 9 bases are shared with TRBD1. Unmatched junction bases numbered 13, after V lost 6 bases and J lost 7 bases. CDR3 length: 15 amino acids. Germline V gene lookup returns CDR1 MNHNS and CDR2 SASEGT. The CDR3 sequence: CASRDPGQGMEEQYF. The CDR3 nucleotides read TGTGCCAGCAGGGACCCCGGACAGGGGATGGAAGAGCAGTACTTC.

This clone appeared a few times. An end of the junction does not agree with germline; a read error may underlie this. This rearrangement joins TRBV7-6 to TRBJ2-5; 9 nucleotides agree with TRBD1. Germline loops: CDR1 SGHVS, CDR2 FNYEAQ. The CDR3 runs 11 residues. CDR3: CASSLGQGTYF. The CDR3 DNA reads as TGTGCCAGCAGTTTAGGACAGGGGACGTACTTC. Based on the CDR3 plus reference TRBV7-6 and TRBJ2-5, the full variable domain is GAGVSQSPRYKVTKRGQDVALRCDPISGHVSLYWYRQALGQGPEFLTYFNYEAQQDKSGLPNDRFSAERPEGSISTLTIQRTEQRDSAMYRCASSLGQGTYFGPGTRLLVL.

The table lists this clone with a few counts. The CDR3 loop is CASNTGSSGRTQFF. The CDR3 DNA reads as TGTGCCAGTAACACGGGGTCAAGCGGGAGGACCCAGTTCTTC. The chain couples TRBV19 to TRBJ2-1; 9 nucleotides agree with TRBD2. CDR3 length: 14 amino acids. CDR1 is LNHDA and CDR2 is SQIVND in the germline V gene (reference sequence). V lost 7 bases, J lost 13 bases, and 14 bases stayed unmatched.

The rearrangement joins TRBV5-1 to TRBJ1-1; 12 bases agree with TRBD1. This CDR3 contains 17 residues. V dropped 4 bases and J dropped 0; count of bases not matched to a gene: 7. Germline assignment: CDR1 SGHRS and CDR2 YFSETQ. The CDR3 is CASSKGQGAYVNTEAFF. The CDR3 nucleotides read TGCGCCAGCAGCAAGGGACAGGGGGCTTATGTGAACACTGAAGCTTTCTTT.

This clone occurred many times. The chain has TRBV29-1 and TRBJ2-3, with 7 nucleotides matching TRBD1. This CDR3 spans 12 amino acids. Looked up from germline, CDR1 is SQVTM and CDR2 is ANQGSEA. Trimming took 6 bases from V and 9 from J; bases not matched to a gene: 9. CDR3 nucleotides: TGCAGCGTGATAGGACAGGTCGAAACGCAGTATTTT. It specifies CSVIGQVETQYF.

This clone showed up just a few times. The chain has TRBV25-1 and TRBJ1-5; D possibly corresponds to TRBD1 (5 bases). This CDR3 has 13 residues. From germline, CDR1 is MGHDK and CDR2 SYGVNS. Trimming cost V 3 bases and J 6 bases, with 9 bases left between them. The CDR3 sequence is CASSDRAGQPQHF. DNA for the CDR3: TGTGCCAGCAGTGACAGGGCAGGTCAGCCCCAGCATTTT.

The chain recombines TRBV5-8 with TRBJ1-2; unclear D gene. V was shortened by 0 bases and J by 0 bases, with 6 bases between the two germline ends. The germline V gene encodes CDR1 SGHTS and CDR2 YDEGEE. The CDR3 length is 14 residues. In nucleotides, the CDR3 is TGTGCCAGCAGCTTGGCCGGGACTAACTATGGCTACACCTTC. This gives the protein CASSLAGTNYGYTF.

CDR3 sequence: CASSSGLAGYNEQFF. CDR3 sequence (DNA): TGTGCCAGCAGCTCCGGACTAGCGGGGTACAATGAGCAGTTCTTC. The rearrangement uses TRBV11-2 and TRBJ2-1, with 12 bases identical to TRBD2. V shed 4 bases and J 4 bases; nucleotides not matched to a gene: 2. The CDR3 totals 15 residues. Germline CDR1 is SGHAT and CDR2 is FQNNGV.

This chain uses TRBV2 with TRBJ2-3; no firm D call. Germline CDR1 SNHLY, CDR2 FYNNEI. V was cut by 6 bases and J by 2 bases, with 15 bases left in between. CDR3 length: 15 amino acids. CDR3 in DNA: TGTGCCAGCAGCGAGTTCGGGCAAAACACAGATACGCAGTATTTT. Translated, it gives CASSEFGQNTDTQYF.

The chain carries TRBV27 and TRBJ2-7, with 12 bases identical to TRBD2. The length of the CDR3 is 14 residues. Germline CDR1 and CDR2: MNHEY and SMNVEV (reference sequence). The ends lost 6 bases at V and 9 bases at J; junction bases unmatched: 9. CDR3 loop: CASRTSGSVGGQYF. The CDR3 nucleotides are TGTGCCAGCAGGACTAGCGGGAGTGTGGGGGGGCAGTACTTC.

This rearrangement joins TRBV28 to TRBJ1-6; no clear D gene. Trimming pared 6 bases from V and 10 bases from J, leaving 10 bases between. CDR3 length: 12 residues. Per the germline V gene, CDR1 is MDHEN and CDR2 is SYDVKM. CDR3 residues: CASRVGVSPLHF. The CDR3 coding sequence is TGTGCCAGCAGGGTTGGGGTGTCACCCCTCCACTTT.

The chain links TRBV10-2 to TRBJ2-2; 10 bases agree with TRBD1. Germline V gene lookup returns CDR1 WSHSY and CDR2 SAAADI. This CDR3 is built from 16 residues. J was trimmed by 5 bases and V by 2 bases; bases with no gene match: 5. The CDR3 sequence is CASSETGTGETGELFF. The CDR3 DNA reads TGCGCCAGCAGTGAGACCGGGACAGGGGAAACCGGGGAGCTGTTTTTT.

The V call is TRBV5-1, the J call TRBJ2-7; 7 bases are a match to TRBD2. Per germline, CDR1 SGHRS and CDR2 YFSETQ. This CDR3 comprises 14 residues. J was trimmed by 6 bases and V by 0 bases; bases with no gene match: 6. CDR3 sequence reads: CASSLGGSPREQYF. The CDR3 nucleotides read TGCGCCAGCAGCTTGGGCGGGAGCCCCCGCGAGCAGTACTTC. Complete variable domain (other parts from reference TRBV5-1 and TRBJ2-7): KAGVTQTPRYLIKTRGQQVTLSCSPISGHRSVSWYQQTPGQGLQFLFEYFSETQRNKGNFPGRFSGRQFSNSRSEMNVSTLELGDSALYLCASSLGGSPREQYFGPGTRLTVT.

The chain is built from TRBV4-1 and TRBJ2-3; 11 bases are shared with TRBD1. CDR1 is MGHRA and CDR2 is YSYEKL in the germline V gene. Trimming cost V 0 bases and J 2 bases; bases outside gene matches: 7. The CDR3 is 18 residues long. In nucleotides, the CDR3 is TGCGCCAGCAGCCAAGACCGGACAGGGGGCGGCTACACAGATACGCAGTATTTT. This codes for CASSQDRTGGGYTDTQYF.

The chain is built from TRBV7-8 and TRBJ2-2; TRBD1 is a possible D gene (6 bases). This CDR3 comprises 16 residues. Per the germline V gene, CDR1 is SGHVS and CDR2 is FQNEAQ. With 6 bases removed from V and 5 bases from J, the gap between germline ends came to 19 bases. The chain's CDR3 is CASSQPTGTSTGELFF. The CDR3 DNA follows: TGTGCCAGCAGTCAACCCACCGGGACATCAACCGGGGAGCTGTTTTTT. Using reference TRBV7-8 and TRBJ2-2 for the parts outside the CDR3, the full variable domain is GAGVSQSPRYKVAKRGQDVALRCDPISGHVSLFWYQQALGQGPEFLTYFQNEAQLDKSGLPSDRFFAERPEGSVSTLKIQRTQQEDSAVYLCASSQPTGTSTGELFFGEGSRLTVL.

CDR3 sequence: CASSNRDRGQTEAFF. DNA of the CDR3: TGTGCCAGCAGCAACCGCGACAGGGGCCAGACCGAAGCTTTCTTT. This chain uses TRBV7-9 with TRBJ1-1; TRBD1 matches 8 bases. This CDR3 comprises 15 residues. V lost 5 bases, J lost 8 bases, and 13 bases stayed unmatched. Germline assignment: CDR1 SEHNR and CDR2 FQNEAQ (reference sequence).

This clone was observed a few times. One end of the junction varies from germline; a read error may be responsible. V is TRBV10-1 and J is TRBJ1-1; D remains unclear. This CDR3 has 8 amino acids. Germline loops: CDR1 WNHNN, CDR2 SYGVQD (reference sequence). The chain's CDR3 is CASKRWGF. In DNA, the CDR3 is TGCGCCAGCAAGCGGTGGGGCTTT.

V is TRBV5-1 and J is TRBJ2-4; D gene ambiguous. V gave up 6 bases and J gave up 4 bases, with 5 bases separating them. The germline CDR1 and CDR2 sequences are SGHRS and YFSETQ. CDR3 length: 11 residues. The CDR3 coding sequence is TGCGCCAGCAAATGGAAAAACATTCAGTACTTC. It yields the protein CASKWKNIQYF.

The chain is built from TRBV6-5 and TRBJ2-2; TRBD2 matches 13 bases. This CDR3 is 14 amino acids long. J gave up 8 bases and V 7 bases, and 4 bases lay outside the gene matches. The germline V gene has CDR1 MNHEY and CDR2 SVGAGI. The CDR3 DNA sequence: TGTGCCAGCAAACTAGCGGGAGGGGGAGGGGAGCTGTTTTTT. Protein: CASKLAGGGGELFF.